This T cell receptor beta chain is drawn from a study of naive and memory T cell subsets. Amplification of ligated cDNA took four PCR rounds with SP2 and nested alpha and beta constant primers. TCRdb re-derived calls from the 5' RACE reads in MiXCR, one entry per CDR3 protein. The repertoire has more than 50,000 distinct CDR3 sequences, about 7% of them found once; the top ten carry 8% to 10%. TCR cDNA received a 3' ligated oligonucleotide that carried a UMI. Unsorted total RNA, roughly 1 to 1,100 ng, was DNase treated before reverse transcription. The table lists this clonotype with many counts. V shed 5 bases and J shed 2 bases, with 14 bases lying between them. The CDR3 is 15 amino acids. Germline V gene lookup returns CDR1 LGHNT and CDR2 FRNRAP.

This rearrangement joins TRBV12-5 to TRBJ2-3; D is unclear. This clonotype was obtained from a male donor in good health. CDR3 nucleotides: TGTGCTAGTGGTCCCTCAGGACCATCCACAGATACGCAGTATTTT. Translation: CASGPSGPSTDTQYF.